A single sample gave rise to the 26 T cell receptor beta chains below, sequenced in a study of human T cells and chemical hapten exposure. The time point: healthy volunteer bleed at 6 weeks. Total RNA was extracted from unfractionated whole blood. TCRdb ran MiXCR on the RACE reads and lists one entry per CDR3 protein. The sample gives tens of thousands of distinct CDR3 sequences, approximately 5.5% of which show up once; around 13% is in the top ten. Sequenced sample: whole blood. The receptors were sampled from a human donor in good health. Some clones in this sample may be carry-over from other donors' samples.

There are many counts of this clonotype. J is TRBJ2-7 and V is TRBV6-2 or TRBV6-3; a possible D gene is TRBD2 (6 bases). Germline V gives CDR1 MNHEY, CDR2 SVGEGT. The V end lost 7 bases, the J end lost 2 bases, and 18 bases lay between the germline ends. The CDR3 runs to 15 residues. The CDR3 sequence: CASTSGLLLPYEQYF. The CDR3 DNA reads as TGTGCCAGCACCTCGGGACTCCTCCTCCCCTACGAGCAGTACTTC.

The genes are TRBV11-2 and TRBJ1-1, with D tentatively TRBD1 (5 bases). Germline V gene sequence: CDR1 SGHAT, CDR2 FQNNGV. The CDR3 is 14 amino acids. Trimming removed 4 bases from V and 0 bases from J, with 9 bases in between. The CDR3 sequence is CASSSRGVNTEAFF. The DNA of the CDR3 is TGTGCCAGCAGCTCTAGAGGGGTGAACACTGAAGCTTTCTTT.

This clonotype was detected only a few times. V gene TRBV6-5 combines with J gene TRBJ2-1, with D unresolved. The CDR3 covers 16 residues. Trimming cost V 6 bases and J 0 bases, with 15 bases left between them. Germline CDR1 MNHEY, CDR2 SVGAGI. The CDR3 region is CASSGAKADSYNEQFF. CDR3 coding DNA: TGTGCCAGCAGCGGCGCGAAGGCGGACTCCTACAATGAGCAGTTCTTC.

This clonotype was counted at least ten times. This chain connects TRBV6-5 to TRBJ2-6; TRBD1 matches at 9 bases. Germline V gene data show CDR1 as MNHEY and CDR2 as SVGAGI. The length of the CDR3 is 18 residues. V dropped 6 bases and J dropped 1; count of bases not matched to a gene: 10. The CDR3 loop reads CASSRWGQGGSGANVLTF. The CDR3, as DNA: TGTGCCAGCAGCCGATGGGGACAGGGAGGATCTGGGGCCAACGTCCTGACTTTC.

Details on this clonotype: With a much larger clone just one base away, this may be a read error. The rearrangement links TRBV7-2 to TRBJ2-3; the D call may be TRBD1 or TRBD2 (5 bases each). This CDR3 has 15 amino acids. Germline-derived CDR1 and CDR2 are SGHTA and FQGNSA. CDR3 bases: TGTGCCAGAAGCTTAGAGGGACCACTGCCGGATACGCAGTATTTT. Its translation: CARSLEGPLPDTQYF.

This clonotype was seen a handful of times. The chain carries TRBV28 and TRBJ2-6; no reliable D call. The germline V gene has CDR1 MDHEN and CDR2 SYDVKM. Trimming removed 3 bases from V and 0 bases from J, with 9 bases in between. The length of the CDR3 is 16 residues. The CDR3 loop is CASSFAGRSGANVLTF. The CDR3 DNA sequence: TGTGCCAGCAGTTTTGCCGGTCGCTCTGGGGCCAACGTCCTGACTTTC.

This clonotype was picked up many times. The genes are TRBV6-6 and TRBJ1-1; the D gene is possibly TRBD1 (5 bases). Germline CDR1 and CDR2: MNHNY and SVGAGI (reference sequence). This CDR3 is 14 amino acids long. Trimming took 3 bases from V and 1 from J, leaving 9 bases between them. The CDR3: CASSYGTWNTEAFF. The CDR3 DNA is TGTGCCAGCAGTTATGGGACTTGGAACACTGAAGCTTTCTTT.

As concerns this clonotype: Possible read error: a much larger clone is one base away. The chain links TRBV7-2 to TRBJ2-3, with no clear D. Germline CDR1 and CDR2: SGHTA and FQGNSA. The CDR3 has 17 amino acids. The V end lost 4 bases, the J end lost 7 bases, and 24 bases lay between the germline ends. Here the CDR3 reads CASSSSLRVLGLNTQYF. Written as DNA, the CDR3 is TGTGCCAGCAGCTCGTCCTTACGGGTCCTAGGGCTCAATACGCAGTATTTT.

This clonotype was seen a handful of times. The gene calls are TRBV5-6 and TRBJ2-7; D is perhaps TRBD1 (6 bases). Germline V gene sequence: CDR1 SGHDT, CDR2 YYEEEE. The CDR3 contains 14 residues. The V end lost 0 bases, the J end lost 1 base, and 8 bases lay between the germline ends. The CDR3 is CASSLGTVSYEQYF. CDR3 DNA sequence: TGTGCCAGCAGCTTGGGGACAGTGTCCTACGAGCAGTACTTC.

This clonotype occurred many times. The rearrangement uses TRBV12-3 or TRBV12-4 and TRBJ1-2; 7 bases fit TRBD1. The CDR3 extends over 16 amino acids. V shed 4 bases and J 0 bases; nucleotides not matched to a gene: 8. The CDR3 DNA reads as TGTGCCAGCAGTTCAGGCAGGGGGAGAGCTAACTATGGCTACACCTTC. Translated, it gives CASSSGRGRANYGYTF.

This clonotype was seen more than once but under ten times. The chain recombines TRBV10-3 with TRBJ1-5, with D unclear. From germline, CDR1 is ENHRY and CDR2 SYGVKD. V gave up 2 bases and J gave up 0 bases, with 5 bases separating them. The CDR3 totals 14 residues. The CDR3 DNA sequence: TGTGCCATCAGTGAGGGTGGTAGCAATCAGCCCCAGCATTTT. Translating it yields CAISEGGSNQPQHF.

At least ten counts were recorded for this clonotype. The rearrangement joins TRBV7-6 to TRBJ1-6; D perhaps matches TRBD1 (6 bases). With 2 bases removed from V and 5 bases from J, the gap between germline ends came to 16 bases. The CDR3 has 17 residues. The germline V gene has CDR1 SGHVS and CDR2 FNYEAQ. CDR3 nucleotides: TGTGCCAGCAGCTTACGTACTGGGGGCAGAAATAATTCACCCCTCCACTTT. This sequence encodes CASSLRTGGRNNSPLHF.

This clonotype was recorded at least ten times. The chain recombines TRBV29-1 with TRBJ2-1; 11 bases line up with TRBD2. Trimming cost V 5 bases and J 5 bases; bases outside gene matches: 5. The CDR3 consists of 14 residues. Germline-derived CDR1 and CDR2 are SQVTM and ANQGSEA. The CDR3 loop reads CSVTSGSRDNEQFF. DNA for the CDR3: TGCAGCGTTACTAGCGGGAGTAGGGACAATGAGCAGTTCTTC.

This clonotype was counted many times. The V and J genes are TRBV2 and TRBJ1-5, with unresolved D. The V gene's germline CDR1 is SNHLY and CDR2 FYNNEI. CDR3 length: 13 residues. Trimming removed 4 bases at V and 1 base at J, with 5 bases between. The CDR3 here is CASSAQSNQPQHF. The DNA of the CDR3 is TGTGCCAGCAGTGCCCAGAGCAATCAGCCCCAGCATTTT.

This rearrangement joins TRBV5-1 to TRBJ2-2, with a tentative D call TRBD2 (6 bases). Trimming pared 9 bases from V and 0 bases from J, leaving 15 bases between. The CDR3 contains 15 residues. Germline CDR1 reads SGHRS; CDR2 reads YFSETQ. CDR3 region: CATRPGLSNTGELFF. CDR3 bases: TGCGCCACCCGTCCAGGACTATCGAACACCGGGGAGCTGTTTTTT.

This clonotype was detected a few times. V gene TRBV7-9 combines with J gene TRBJ2-3; possibly TRBD2 for D (5 bases). V was shortened by 4 bases and J by 5 bases, with 7 bases between the two germline ends. Germline V gene lookup returns CDR1 SEHNR and CDR2 FQNEAQ (reference sequence). CDR3 size: 12 residues. CDR3 DNA sequence: TGTGCCAGCAGCTGGGAGAAAGATACGCAGTATTTT. Protein product: CASSWEKDTQYF. The whole variable domain, remainder taken from reference TRBV7-9 and TRBJ2-3, is DTGVSQNPRHKITKRGQNVTFRCDPISEHNRLYWYRQTLGQGPEFLTYFQNEAQLEKSRLLSDRFSAERPKGSFSTLEIQRTEQGDSAMYLCASSWEKDTQYFGPGTRLTVL.

This clonotype has at least ten counts. This chain links TRBV27 with TRBJ2-2; D gene uncertain. The CDR3 length is 12 residues. V was cut by 5 bases and J by 5 bases, with 6 bases left in between. The germline gives CDR1 MNHEY, CDR2 SMNVEV (reference sequence). In nucleotides, the CDR3 is TGTGCCAGCAGTCCCATTACCGGGGAGCTGTTTTTT. Translation gives CASSPITGELFF.

This clonotype was seen at least ten times. This chain connects TRBV6-5 to TRBJ1-2; D unclear. Germline V gives CDR1 MNHEY, CDR2 SVGAGI. V was cut by 3 bases and J by 14 bases, with 19 bases left in between. This CDR3 is 13 amino acids long. The CDR3: CASSYRTTLHPTF. The CDR3 bases are TGTGCCAGCAGTTATAGGACCACTTTACATCCAACCTTC.

In this sample, this clonotype turned up many times. J is TRBJ1-4 and V is TRBV29-1; unclear D gene. The V and J ends lost 7 bases and 5 bases respectively, with 11 bases between them. The CDR3 has 12 residues. The germline V gene has CDR1 SQVTM and CDR2 ANQGSEA. The CDR3 loop reads CSAGSPNEKLFF. CDR3 sequence (DNA): TGCAGCGCGGGCAGCCCCAATGAAAAACTGTTTTTT.

In this sample, this clonotype turned up many times. The chain combines TRBV11-3 with TRBJ2-1, with D perhaps TRBD1 (6 bases). Germline CDR1 is SGHNT and CDR2 is YENEEA. The CDR3 has 12 amino acids. The V end was cut by 4 bases, the J end by 8 bases, with 9 bases between. DNA for the CDR3: TGTGCCAGCAGCTCACAGGGTGATGAGCAGTTCTTC. As protein: CASSSQGDEQFF.

This clonotype was detected ten times or more. The J gene is TRBJ2-1, the V gene TRBV12-3 or TRBV12-4; either TRBD1 or TRBD2 may supply D (6 bases each). The CDR3 has 13 residues. The V and J ends lost 3 bases and 8 bases respectively, with 11 bases between them. The CDR3 loop is CASSLRGADEQFF. CDR3 in DNA: TGTGCCAGCAGTTTGAGGGGGGCGGATGAGCAGTTCTTC.

This clonotype was found many times. V and J are TRBV5-1 and TRBJ2-7, with 8 bases lining up with TRBD1. This CDR3 contains 15 residues. J lost 1 base, V lost 4 bases, and 7 bases had no gene match. CDR1 and CDR2 from the germline V gene are SGHRS and YFSETQ. This CDR3 is CASSPLQGASYEQYF. CDR3 DNA: TGCGCCAGCAGCCCTCTCCAGGGGGCTTCCTACGAGCAGTACTTC.

This clonotype appeared a few times. The chain carries TRBV28 and TRBJ1-1; D is uncertain. Germline V gene lookup returns CDR1 MDHEN and CDR2 SYDVKM. The CDR3 is 13 amino acids. V was cut by 4 bases and J by 7 bases, with 13 bases left in between. CDR3 loop: CASSYPPPREAFF. CDR3 nucleotide sequence: TGTGCCAGCAGTTATCCCCCCCCCCGTGAAGCTTTCTTT.

This clonotype has at least ten counts. V gene TRBV7-2 combines with J gene TRBJ2-2, with 11 bases matching TRBD2. Trimming took 7 bases from V and 6 from J; bases not matched to a gene: 7. From germline, CDR1 is SGHTA and CDR2 FQGNSA. CDR3 length equals 15 residues. CDR3 in amino acids: CASIRLAGKAGELFF. CDR3 DNA: TGTGCCAGCATACGACTAGCGGGAAAGGCCGGGGAGCTGTTTTTT.

This clonotype was observed many times. This chain links TRBV2 with TRBJ1-5; weak D call: TRBD1 (5 bases). V gave up 6 bases and J gave up 0 bases, with 15 bases separating them. Germline loops: CDR1 SNHLY, CDR2 FYNNEI. CDR3 size: 16 residues. CDR3 amino acids: CASRNRGDYSNQPQHF. The CDR3 region has the DNA TGTGCCAGCAGGAACCGGGGCGATTATAGCAATCAGCCCCAGCATTTT.

The gene calls are TRBV20-1 and TRBJ2-7, with TRBD1 identical over 9 bases. The junction had 15 bases not matched to a gene; V was cut back by 0 bases and J by 0 bases. The CDR3 sequence is 19 residues long. The germline V gene has CDR1 DFQATT and CDR2 SNEGSKA (reference sequence). CDR3 DNA: TGCAGTGCTAGAGATCTGGACAGGGGAACATCCCCAAGCTCCTACGAGCAGTACTTC. Encoded protein: CSARDLDRGTSPSSYEQYF.